Here is one TCR beta chain with its context. Unique molecular identifiers were used to barcode this TCRbeta library. In TCRdb, the PCR reads were re-called with MiXCR into one record per CDR3 protein. The sample has around 92,000 distinct CDR3 sequences, more than 10% seen once; the top ten hold approximately 14%. Germline CDR1 reads SGHRS; CDR2 reads YFSETQ. CDR3 length equals 12 residues. V dropped 4 bases and J dropped 1 base, with 5 bases sitting between them. These data originate in a study of T-cell reconstitution after alpha-beta-depleted transplantation in children. The sequencing here drew on PBMCs from the stem cell graft donor, taken from the stem cell graft. The chain uses TRBV5-1 and TRBJ1-1; D is unresolved. The TCR comes from a human donor who donated a stem cell graft to a child with inherited bone marrow failure. CDR3: CASSEGNTEAFF. CDR3 DNA: TGCGCCAGCAGCGAAGGGAACACTGAAGCTTTCTTT.